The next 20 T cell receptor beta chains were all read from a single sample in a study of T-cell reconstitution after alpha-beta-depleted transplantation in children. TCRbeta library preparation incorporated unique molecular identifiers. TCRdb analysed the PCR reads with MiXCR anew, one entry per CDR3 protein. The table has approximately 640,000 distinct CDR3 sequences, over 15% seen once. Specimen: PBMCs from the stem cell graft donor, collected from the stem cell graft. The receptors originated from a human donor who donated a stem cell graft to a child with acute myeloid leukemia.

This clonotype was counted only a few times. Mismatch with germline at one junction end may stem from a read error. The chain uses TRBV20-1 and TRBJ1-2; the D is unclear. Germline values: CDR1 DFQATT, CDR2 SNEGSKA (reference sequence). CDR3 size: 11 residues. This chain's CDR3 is CSAETPTHLGF. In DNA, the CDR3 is TGCAGCGCAGAAACCCCGACTCACTTAGGCTTC.

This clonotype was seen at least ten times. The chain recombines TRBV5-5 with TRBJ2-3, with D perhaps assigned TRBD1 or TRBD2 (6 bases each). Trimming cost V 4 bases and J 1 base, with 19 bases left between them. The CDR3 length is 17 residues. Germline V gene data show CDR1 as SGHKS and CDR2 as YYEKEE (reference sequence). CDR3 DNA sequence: TGTGCCAGCAGCCCTGATATAGGGGGGATACGCACAGATACGCAGTATTTT. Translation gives CASSPDIGGIRTDTQYF. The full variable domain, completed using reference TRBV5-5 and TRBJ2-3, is DAGVTQSPTHLIKTRGQQVTLRCSPISGHKSVSWYQQVLGQGPQFIFQYYEKEERGRGNFPDRFSARQFPNYSSELNVNALLLGDSALYLCASSPDIGGIRTDTQYFGPGTRLTVL.

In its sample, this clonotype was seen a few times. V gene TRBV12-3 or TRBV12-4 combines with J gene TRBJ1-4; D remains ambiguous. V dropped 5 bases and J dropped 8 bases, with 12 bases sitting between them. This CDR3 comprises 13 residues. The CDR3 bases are TGTGCCAGCAGTGTGGACGTGTACGAAAAACTGTTTTTT. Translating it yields CASSVDVYEKLFF.

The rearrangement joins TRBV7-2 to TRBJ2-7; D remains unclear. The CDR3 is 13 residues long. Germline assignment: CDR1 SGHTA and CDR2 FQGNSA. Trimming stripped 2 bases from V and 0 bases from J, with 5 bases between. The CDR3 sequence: CASSLSHSYEQYF. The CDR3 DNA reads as TGTGCCAGCAGCTTAAGTCACTCCTACGAGCAGTACTTC.

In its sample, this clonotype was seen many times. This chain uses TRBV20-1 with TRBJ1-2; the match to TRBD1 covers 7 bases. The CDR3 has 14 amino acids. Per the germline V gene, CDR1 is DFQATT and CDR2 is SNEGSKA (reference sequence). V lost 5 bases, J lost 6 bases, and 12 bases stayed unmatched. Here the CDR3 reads CSALLYRGGDGYTF. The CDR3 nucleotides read TGCAGTGCTTTATTATACAGGGGTGGGGATGGCTACACCTTC.

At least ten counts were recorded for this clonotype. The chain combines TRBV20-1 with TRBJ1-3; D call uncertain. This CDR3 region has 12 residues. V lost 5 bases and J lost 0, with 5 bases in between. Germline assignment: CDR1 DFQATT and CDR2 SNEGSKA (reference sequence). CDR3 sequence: CSAWTSGNTIYF. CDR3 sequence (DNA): TGCAGTGCTTGGACCTCTGGAAACACCATATATTTT.

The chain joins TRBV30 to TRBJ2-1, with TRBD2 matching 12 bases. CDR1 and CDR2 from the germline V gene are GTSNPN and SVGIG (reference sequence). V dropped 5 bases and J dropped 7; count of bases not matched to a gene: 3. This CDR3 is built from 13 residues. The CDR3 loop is CAWSGLAGNEQFF. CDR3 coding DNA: TGTGCCTGGTCAGGACTAGCGGGGAATGAGCAGTTCTTC.

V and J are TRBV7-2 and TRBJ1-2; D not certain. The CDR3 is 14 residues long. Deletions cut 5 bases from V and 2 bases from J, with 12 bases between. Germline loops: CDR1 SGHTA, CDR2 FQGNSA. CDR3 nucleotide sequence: TGTGCCAGCAGCCCCTCCCGAGGAAACTATGGCTACACCTTC. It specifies CASSPSRGNYGYTF.

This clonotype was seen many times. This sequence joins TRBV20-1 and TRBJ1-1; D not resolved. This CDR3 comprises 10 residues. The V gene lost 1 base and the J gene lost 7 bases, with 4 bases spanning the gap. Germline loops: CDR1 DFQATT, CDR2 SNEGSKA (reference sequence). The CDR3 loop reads CSARGIEAFF. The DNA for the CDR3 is TGCAGTGCTAGAGGTATTGAAGCTTTCTTT.

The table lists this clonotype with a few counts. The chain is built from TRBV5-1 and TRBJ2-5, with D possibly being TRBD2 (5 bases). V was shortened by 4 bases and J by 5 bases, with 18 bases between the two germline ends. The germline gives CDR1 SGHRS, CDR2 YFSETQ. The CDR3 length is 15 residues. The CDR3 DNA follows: TGCGCCAGCAGCCTAATGGAGGCCCTGAGGGAGACCCAGTACTTC. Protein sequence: CASSLMEALRETQYF.

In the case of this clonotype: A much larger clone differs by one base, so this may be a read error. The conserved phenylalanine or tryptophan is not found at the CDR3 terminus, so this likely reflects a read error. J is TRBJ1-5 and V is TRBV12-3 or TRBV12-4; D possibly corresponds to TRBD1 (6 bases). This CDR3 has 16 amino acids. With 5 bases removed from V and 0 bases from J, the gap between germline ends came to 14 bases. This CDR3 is CASSPGVQGSNQPQHC. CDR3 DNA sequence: TGTGCCAGCAGTCCAGGGGTACAAGGTAGCAATCAGCCCCAGCATTGT.

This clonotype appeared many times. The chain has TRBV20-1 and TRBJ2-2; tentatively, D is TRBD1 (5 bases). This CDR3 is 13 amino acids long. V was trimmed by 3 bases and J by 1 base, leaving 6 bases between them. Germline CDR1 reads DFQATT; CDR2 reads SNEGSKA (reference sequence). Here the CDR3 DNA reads TGCAGTGCTAGTCAGGGGAACACCGGGGAGCTGTTTTTT. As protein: CSASQGNTGELFF.

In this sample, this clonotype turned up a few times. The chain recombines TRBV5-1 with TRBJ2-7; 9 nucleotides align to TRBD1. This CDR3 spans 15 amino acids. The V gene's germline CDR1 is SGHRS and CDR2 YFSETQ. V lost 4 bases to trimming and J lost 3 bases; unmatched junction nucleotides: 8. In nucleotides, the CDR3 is TGCGCCAGCAGCCCGAAGGGGACAGGGTACTACGAGCAGTACGTC. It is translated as CASSPKGTGYYEQYV.

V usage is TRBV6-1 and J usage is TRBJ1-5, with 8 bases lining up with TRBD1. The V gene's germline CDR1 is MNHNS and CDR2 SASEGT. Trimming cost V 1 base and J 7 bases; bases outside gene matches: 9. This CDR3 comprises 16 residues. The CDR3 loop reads CASSEEWTGLRQPQHF. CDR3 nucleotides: TGTGCCAGCAGTGAAGAGTGGACAGGGTTAAGGCAGCCCCAGCATTTT.

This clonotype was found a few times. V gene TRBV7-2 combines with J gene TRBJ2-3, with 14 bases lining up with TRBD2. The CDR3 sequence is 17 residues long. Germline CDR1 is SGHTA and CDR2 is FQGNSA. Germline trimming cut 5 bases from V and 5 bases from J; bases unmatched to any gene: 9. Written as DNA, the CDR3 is TGTGCCAGCAGCGCGGGACTAGCGGGGGCCATAATAGATACGCAGTATTTT. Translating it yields CASSAGLAGAIIDTQYF.

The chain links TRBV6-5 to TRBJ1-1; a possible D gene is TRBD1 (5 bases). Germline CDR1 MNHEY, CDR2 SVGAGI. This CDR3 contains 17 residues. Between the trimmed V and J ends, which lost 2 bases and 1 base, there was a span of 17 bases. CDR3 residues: CASSYSGGWAKNTEAFF. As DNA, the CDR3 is TGTGCCAGCAGTTACAGTGGGGGGTGGGCGAAGAACACTGAAGCTTTCTTT.

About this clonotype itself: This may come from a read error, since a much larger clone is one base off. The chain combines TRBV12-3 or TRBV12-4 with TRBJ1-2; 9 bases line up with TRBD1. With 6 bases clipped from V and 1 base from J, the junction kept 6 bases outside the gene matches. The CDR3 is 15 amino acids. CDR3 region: CASRLTGGHNYGYTF. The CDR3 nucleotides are TGTGCCAGCAGGCTGACAGGGGGGCATAACTATGGCTACACCTTC.

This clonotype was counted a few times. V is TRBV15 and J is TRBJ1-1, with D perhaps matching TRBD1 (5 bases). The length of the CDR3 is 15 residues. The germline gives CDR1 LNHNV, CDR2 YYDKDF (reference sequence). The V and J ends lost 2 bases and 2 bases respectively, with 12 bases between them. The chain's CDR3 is CATSRSGTANTEAFF. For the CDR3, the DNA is TGTGCCACCAGCAGATCTGGGACGGCCAACACTGAAGCTTTCTTT.

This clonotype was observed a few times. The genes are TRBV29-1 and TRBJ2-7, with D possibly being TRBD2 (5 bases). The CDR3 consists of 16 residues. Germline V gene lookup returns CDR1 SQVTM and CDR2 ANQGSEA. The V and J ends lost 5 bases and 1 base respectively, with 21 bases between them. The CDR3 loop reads CSVYTPGVGGSYEQYF. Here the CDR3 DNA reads TGCAGCGTTTACACTCCCGGGGTTGGTGGATCCTACGAGCAGTACTTC.

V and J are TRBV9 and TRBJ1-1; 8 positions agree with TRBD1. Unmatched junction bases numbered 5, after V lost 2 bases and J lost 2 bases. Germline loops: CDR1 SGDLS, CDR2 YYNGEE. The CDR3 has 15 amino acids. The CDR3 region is CASSVSDRANTEAFF. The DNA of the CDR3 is TGTGCCAGCAGCGTCTCGGACAGGGCCAACACTGAAGCTTTCTTT.